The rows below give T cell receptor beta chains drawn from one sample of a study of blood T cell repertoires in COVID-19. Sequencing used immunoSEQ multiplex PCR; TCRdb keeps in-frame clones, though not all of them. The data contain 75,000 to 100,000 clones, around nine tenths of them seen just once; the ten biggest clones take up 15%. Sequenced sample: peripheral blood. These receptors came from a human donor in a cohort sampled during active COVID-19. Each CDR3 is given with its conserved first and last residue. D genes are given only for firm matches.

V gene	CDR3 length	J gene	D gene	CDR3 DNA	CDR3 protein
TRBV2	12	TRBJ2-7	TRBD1	TGTGCCAGCGAAGAAGGGGGCAACGAGCAGTACTTC	CASEEGGNEQYF
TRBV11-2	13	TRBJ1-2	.	TGTGCCAGCAGCCCGACAGGAATCTATGGCTACACCTTC	CASSPTGIYGYTF
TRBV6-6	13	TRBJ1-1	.	TGTGCCAGCAGTTCGACTTTGAGCACTGAAGCTTTCTTT	CASSSTLSTEAFF
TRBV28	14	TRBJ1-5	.	TGTGCCAGCAGTTTATACGGGGGTAATCAGCCCCAGCATTTT	CASSLYGGNQPQHF
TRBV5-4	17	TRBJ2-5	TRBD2	TGTGCCAGCAGGGCCCCCGGGACTAGCGGAGGGGGAGAGACCCAGTACTTC	CASRAPGTSGGGETQYF
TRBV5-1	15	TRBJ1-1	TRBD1	TGCGCCAGCAGCTCCAACAGGGGGCGGGGGTTTGAAGCTTTCTTT	CASSSNRGRGFEAFF
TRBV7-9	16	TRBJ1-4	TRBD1	TGTGCCAGCAGCATCGGGACAGGTGCAACTAATGAAAAACTGTTTTTT	CASSIGTGATNEKLFF
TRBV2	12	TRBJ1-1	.	TGTGCCAGTAGACAGGTGGGCACTGAAGCTTTCTTT	CASRQVGTEAFF
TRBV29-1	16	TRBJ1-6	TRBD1	TGCAGCGTCTATCCGGGACAGCCAGGTCGTAGTTCACCCCTCCACTTT	CSVYPGQPGRSSPLHF
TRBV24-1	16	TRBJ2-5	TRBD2	TGTGCCACCAGTGATTCAGGGACTAGCGGGGAAGAGACCCAGTACTTC	CATSDSGTSGEETQYF
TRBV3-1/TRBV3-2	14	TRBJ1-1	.	TGTGCCAGCAGCCCGCCAGGGGTTGGAACTGAAGCTTTCTTT	CASSPPGVGTEAFF
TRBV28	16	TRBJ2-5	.	TGTGCCAGCAGTTTATGGCAGGGCTTAACAGGAGAGACCCAGTACTTC	CASSLWQGLTGETQYF
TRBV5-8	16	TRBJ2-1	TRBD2	TGTGCCAGCAGCTCCCCGGGACTAGCGGCCCACAATGAGCAGTTCTTC	CASSSPGLAAHNEQFF
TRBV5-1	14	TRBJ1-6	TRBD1	TGCGCCAGCAGCTCCACTGGACAGGGGTCACCCCTCCACTTT	CASSSTGQGSPLHF
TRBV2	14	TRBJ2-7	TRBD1	TGTGCCACCAAGCGGGGACAGGGCTACTACGAGCAGTACTTC	CATKRGQGYYEQYF
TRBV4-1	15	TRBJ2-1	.	TGCGCCAGCAGCCGAGCGGGTTTGGGTTTGGATGAGCAGTTCTTC	CASSRAGLGLDEQFF
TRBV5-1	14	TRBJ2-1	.	TGCGCCAGCAGCGACGCAGGGACCTACAATGAGCAGTTCTTC	CASSDAGTYNEQFF